Listed below are T cell receptor beta chains from one sample, sequenced in a study of T cell responses to AZD1222 COVID-19 vaccine. The table came from immunoSEQ multiplex PCR; TCRdb's copy has only in-frame clones and leaves some out. Here the sample spans more than 150,000 clones, around 90% being singletons. The sequencing here drew on peripheral blood, taken on day 0 of AZD1222 vaccination. The receptors come from an adult in good health. The conserved cysteine and the conserved F or W are not part of the CDR3 here.

v_call	j_call	cdr3_aa
TRBV7-2	TRBJ1-5	ASSNRALQPQH
TRBV9	TRBJ1-2	ASSVDPGARVYGYT
TRBV11-2	TRBJ1-1	ASSLGFAGAMNTEAF
TRBV6-2/TRBV6-3	TRBJ1-4	ASSTRQGAREKLF
TRBV5-1	TRBJ1-2	ASSLDSENYGYT
TRBV3-1/TRBV3-2	TRBJ2-1	ASSREGGPEQF
TRBV11-3	TRBJ2-7	ASSLAGGQDEQY
TRBV19	TRBJ2-4	ASSIQGAQNIQY
TRBV7-6	TRBJ1-2	ASSLVGGGSPPNYGYT
TRBV5-6	TRBJ2-6	ASSLGGAGANVLT